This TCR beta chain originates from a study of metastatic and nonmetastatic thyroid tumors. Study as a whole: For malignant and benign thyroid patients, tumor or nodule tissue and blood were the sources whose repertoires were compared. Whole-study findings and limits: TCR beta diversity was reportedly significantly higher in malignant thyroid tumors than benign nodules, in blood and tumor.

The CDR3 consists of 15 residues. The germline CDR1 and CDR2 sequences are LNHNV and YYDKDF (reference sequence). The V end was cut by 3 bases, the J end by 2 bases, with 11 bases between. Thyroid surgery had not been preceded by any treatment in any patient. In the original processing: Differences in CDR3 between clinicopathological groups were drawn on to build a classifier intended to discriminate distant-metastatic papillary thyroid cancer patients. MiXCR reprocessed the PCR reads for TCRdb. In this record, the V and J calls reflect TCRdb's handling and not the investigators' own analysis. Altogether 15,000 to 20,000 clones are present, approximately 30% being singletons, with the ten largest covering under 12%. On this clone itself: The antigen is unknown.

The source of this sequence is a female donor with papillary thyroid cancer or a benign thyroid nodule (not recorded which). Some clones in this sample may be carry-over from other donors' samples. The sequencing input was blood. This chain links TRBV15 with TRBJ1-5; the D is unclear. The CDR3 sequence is CATSSLRTGNQPQHF. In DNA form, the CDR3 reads TGTGCCACCAGCAGCCTCCGTACAGGCAATCAGCCCCAGCATTTT.